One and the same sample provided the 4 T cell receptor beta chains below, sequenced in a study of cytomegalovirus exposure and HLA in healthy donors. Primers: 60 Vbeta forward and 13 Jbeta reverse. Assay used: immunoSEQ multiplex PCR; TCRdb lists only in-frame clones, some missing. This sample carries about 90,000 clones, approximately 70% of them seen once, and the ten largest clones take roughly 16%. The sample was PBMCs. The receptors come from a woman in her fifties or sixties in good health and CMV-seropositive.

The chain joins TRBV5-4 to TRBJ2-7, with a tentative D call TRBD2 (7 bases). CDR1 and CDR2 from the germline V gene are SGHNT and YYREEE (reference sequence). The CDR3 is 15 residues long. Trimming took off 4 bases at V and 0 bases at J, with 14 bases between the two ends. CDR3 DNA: TGTGCCAGCAGCCGTGGGGGGGCGAGCTCCTACGAGCAGTACTTC. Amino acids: CASSRGGASSYEQYF.

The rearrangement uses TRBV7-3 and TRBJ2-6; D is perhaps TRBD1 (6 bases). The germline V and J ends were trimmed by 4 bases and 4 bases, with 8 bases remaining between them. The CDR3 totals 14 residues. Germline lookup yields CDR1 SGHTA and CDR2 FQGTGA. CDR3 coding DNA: TGTGCCAGCAGCTCAGGGGCCGGGGCCAACGTCCTGACTTTC. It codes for CASSSGAGANVLTF.

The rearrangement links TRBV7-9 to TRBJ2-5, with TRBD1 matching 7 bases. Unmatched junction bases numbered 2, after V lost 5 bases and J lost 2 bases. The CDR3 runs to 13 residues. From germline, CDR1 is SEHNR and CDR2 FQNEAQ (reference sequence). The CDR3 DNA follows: TGTGCCAGCAGCCGGGACAGTCAAGAGACCCAGTACTTC. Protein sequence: CASSRDSQETQYF. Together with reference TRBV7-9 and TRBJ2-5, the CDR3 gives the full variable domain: DTGVSQNPRHKITKRGQNVTFRCDPISEHNRLYWYRQTLGQGPEFLTYFQNEAQLEKSRLLSDRFSAERPKGSFSTLEIQRTEQGDSAMYLCASSRDSQETQYFGPGTRLLVL.

This CDR3 is CASSLLGGGEQYF. CDR3 DNA: TGCGCCAGCAGCTTACTAGGAGGTGGCGAGCAGTACTTC. The chain joins TRBV5-1 to TRBJ2-7; D may be TRBD2 (5 bases). This CDR3 has 13 amino acids. Germline CDR1 is SGHRS and CDR2 is YFSETQ. V lost 2 bases to trimming and J lost 6 bases, with 12 bases between them.